This TCR beta chain was identified in a study of shared clonotypes between healthy human individuals. Selected positively for CCR7 and CD45RO-negative, naive CD8 cells excluded terminally differentiated effector memory CD45RA+ cells. Over several immunoSEQ plates, each subset's genomic DNA was distributed in even portions. Method: immunoSEQ multiplex PCR; TCRdb's copy keeps in-frame clones and lacks some. The sample carries about 1,800,000 clones, over 85% recorded once. V was cut by 2 bases and J by 2 bases, with 9 bases left in between. The CDR3 is 14 residues long. Per germline, CDR1 MNHEY and CDR2 SVGAGI.

The receptor comes from a man aged 18 to 30 in good health. J is TRBJ1-2 and V is TRBV6-5; possibly TRBD1 for D (5 bases). Sequenced input: naive CD8+ T cells sorted from blood. CDR3: CASSYGDFNYGYTF. In DNA form, the CDR3 reads TGTGCCAGCAGTTACGGGGACTTCAACTATGGCTACACCTTC.